These 27 T cell receptor beta chains were sequenced from one sample in a study of T cell repertoires in cytomegalovirus infection. One entry per CDR3 protein results from TCRdb running MiXCR on the reads. The sample lists roughly 90,000 distinct CDR3 sequences; approximately 30% were seen once. Their cognate antigens are unknown. The input for sequencing was CD8+ T cells from cultured PBMCs, taken from culture after CMV antigen stimulation. Receptors originate from a human donor in good health (CMV status not recorded). Some clones in this sample may be carry-over from other donors' samples.

The chain's CDR3 is CASSLTGAAEAFF. As DNA, the CDR3 is TGTGCCAGCAGTTTGACGGGGGCTGCTGAAGCTTTCTTT. The chain combines TRBV12-3 or TRBV12-4 with TRBJ1-1, with D possibly matching TRBD1 (6 bases). Trimming cost V 3 bases and J 6 bases, with 11 bases left between them. The CDR3 loop spans 13 amino acids.

Only a few counts were recorded for this clonotype. This sequence joins TRBV28 and TRBJ2-2, with 12 nucleotides matching TRBD2. The trim removed 6 bases at V and 11 bases at J, leaving 16 bases unmatched. This CDR3 spans 17 amino acids. Germline assignment: CDR1 MDHEN and CDR2 SYDVKM. CDR3 DNA: TGTGCCAGCAGCCGAACTAGCGGGGGGAGTCGTGTCGGTGAGCTGTTTTTT. This encodes CASSRTSGGSRVGELFF.

This chain connects TRBV2 to TRBJ2-7, with D possibly being TRBD1 (5 bases). In germline, CDR1 is SNHLY, CDR2 FYNNEI. The CDR3 runs to 13 residues. The ends were cut back, 5 bases at V and 2 bases at J, with 10 bases in the middle. As DNA, the CDR3 is TGTGCCAGCAGTAAAGGGGCTGCCTACGAGCAGTACTTC. Protein sequence: CASSKGAAYEQYF.

V is TRBV11-2 and J is TRBJ2-2; possible D gene TRBD1, 5 bases. Germline values: CDR1 SGHAT, CDR2 FQNNGV. The CDR3 loop spans 14 amino acids. Trimming shortened V by 4 bases and J by 3 bases, and 9 bases separated the two germline ends. The CDR3 DNA is TGTGCCAGCAGCTCCGGACACTACACCGGGGAGCTGTTTTTT. Translation gives CASSSGHYTGELFF.

In its sample, this clonotype was seen many times. The chain has TRBV27 and TRBJ2-5, with D perhaps assigned TRBD1 or TRBD2 (5 bases each). Trimming pared 1 base from V and 1 base from J, leaving 7 bases between. CDR3 size: 14 residues. Germline CDR1 is MNHEY and CDR2 is SMNVEV (reference sequence). CDR3 in amino acids: CASSLLGTQETQYF. For the CDR3, the DNA is TGTGCCAGCAGTTTATTGGGGACCCAAGAGACCCAGTACTTC.

V gene TRBV2 combines with J gene TRBJ1-2; 7 bases align to TRBD1. The germline CDR1 and CDR2 sequences are SNHLY and FYNNEI. The CDR3 contains 13 residues. Trimming removed 4 bases from V and 2 bases from J; junction bases left unmatched: 1. The CDR3 nucleotides read TGTGCCAGCAGTGGAGGGGGCAACTATGGCTACACCTTC. Protein: CASSGGGNYGYTF. The full variable domain, with the rest looked up from reference TRBV2 and TRBJ1-2, is EPEVTQTPSHQVTQMGQEVILRCVPISNHLYFYWYRQILGQKVEFLVSFYNNEISEKSEIFDDQFSVERPDGSNFTLKIRSTKLEDSAMYFCASSGGGNYGYTFGSGTRLTVV.

The sample holds many counts of this clonotype. The V gene is TRBV7-3, the J gene TRBJ2-1, with D maybe TRBD1 (6 bases). Trimming took 5 bases from V and 5 from J, leaving 19 bases between them. Germline values: CDR1 SGHTA, CDR2 FQGTGA. CDR3 length: 16 residues. The CDR3 here is CASSTSYRAGDNEQFF. The CDR3, as DNA: TGTGCCAGCAGCACCTCGTACAGGGCGGGTGACAATGAGCAGTTCTTC.

V gene TRBV7-2 combines with J gene TRBJ2-1, with TRBD2 identical over 11 bases. V gave up 9 bases and J gave up 9 bases; unmatched junction bases: 10. The CDR3 is 14 residues long. Germline CDR1 is SGHTA and CDR2 is FQGNSA. The CDR3 sequence is CASYLAGGVGEQFF. The DNA for the CDR3 is TGTGCCAGTTACTTAGCGGGGGGGGTGGGTGAGCAGTTCTTC.

This clonotype was seen only a few times. This chain uses TRBV2 with TRBJ2-1, with 8 bases lining up with TRBD2. From germline, CDR1 is SNHLY and CDR2 FYNNEI. V lost 6 bases and J lost 2; bases outside the gene matches: 9. CDR3 length: 16 residues. Written as DNA, the CDR3 is TGTGCCAGCAGGGACCCGTCGGGGGGGGCCTACAATGAGCAGTTCTTC. Its protein is CASRDPSGGAYNEQFF.

The rearrangement links TRBV10-3 to TRBJ1-6, with unresolved D. The ends were cut back, 0 bases at V and 6 bases at J, with 9 bases in the middle. The CDR3 runs 15 residues. Germline V gene sequence: CDR1 ENHRY, CDR2 SYGVKD. CDR3 bases: TGTGCCATCAGTGAGTCGAGGGCCTCTAATTCACCCCTCCACTTT. As protein: CAISESRASNSPLHF.

The chain joins TRBV7-8 to TRBJ2-5; D call uncertain. Per the germline V gene, CDR1 is SGHVS and CDR2 is FQNEAQ. CDR3 length: 16 residues. Trimming left V 1 base short and J 4 bases short, with 16 bases between. As DNA, the CDR3 is TGTGCCAGCAGCTTAGAGACTCCGCGGCCGGGAGAGACCCAGTACTTC. Translated, it gives CASSLETPRPGETQYF.

This clonotype came up many times. The J gene is TRBJ2-7, the V gene TRBV4-1; D is perhaps TRBD1 (5 bases). The germline gives CDR1 MGHRA, CDR2 YSYEKL. With 4 bases removed from V and 4 bases from J, the gap between germline ends came to 17 bases. This CDR3 has 15 amino acids. The chain's CDR3 is CASSLDQGHAYEQYF. DNA of the CDR3: TGCGCCAGCAGCCTAGATCAGGGTCATGCTTACGAGCAGTACTTC.

V and J are TRBV4-1 and TRBJ2-7, with 11 bases aligning to TRBD2. The V segment lost 3 bases and the J segment 2 bases; nucleotides outside the gene matches: 3. The CDR3 is 15 amino acids. Germline V CDR1 and CDR2: MGHRA, YSYEKL. CDR3 sequence reads: CASSHGLAGPYEQYF. The DNA for the CDR3 is TGCGCCAGCAGCCACGGACTAGCGGGTCCCTACGAGCAGTACTTC.

This clonotype turned up a few times. The rearrangement uses TRBV7-9 and TRBJ1-2; a possible D gene is TRBD1 (5 bases). CDR1 is SEHNR, CDR2 FQNEAQ, per germline (reference sequence). Trimming took 3 bases from V and 2 from J, leaving 10 bases between them. The CDR3 runs 14 residues. CDR3 in amino acids: CASSFGRVNYGYTF. For the CDR3, the DNA is TGTGCCAGCAGCTTCGGCAGGGTGAACTATGGCTACACCTTC.

The rearrangement joins TRBV6-1 to TRBJ1-1; unclear D gene. CDR3 length: 14 residues. Per germline, CDR1 MNHNS and CDR2 SASEGT. Trimming removed 9 bases at V and 2 bases at J, with 16 bases between. As DNA, the CDR3 is TGTGCCAGTGGGGAAGGACTGGACAACACTGAAGCTTTCTTT. It codes for CASGEGLDNTEAFF.

V gene TRBV14 combines with J gene TRBJ2-7, with a possible D match to TRBD2 (6 bases). Germline lookup yields CDR1 SGHDN and CDR2 FVKESK. The CDR3 extends over 12 amino acids. Deletions cut 1 base from V and 11 bases from J, with 12 bases between. The DNA for the CDR3 is TGTGCCAGCAGCCAAGTTGGCGGGATGGAGTACTTC. Its translation is CASSQVGGMEYF.

The chain combines TRBV9 with TRBJ2-3; TRBD1 is a possible D gene (6 bases). Germline V gene lookup returns CDR1 SGDLS and CDR2 YYNGEE. Between the trimmed V and J ends, which lost 7 bases and 1 base, there was a span of 10 bases. The CDR3 length is 13 residues. The CDR3 DNA reads as TGTGCCAGCGGGGGCTCGGGCACAGATACGCAGTATTTT. Its translation: CASGGSGTDTQYF.

This clonotype was recorded many times. The chain is built from TRBV4-1 and TRBJ2-7; D gene uncertain. V was shortened by 4 bases and J by 3 bases, with 22 bases between the two germline ends. This CDR3 is built from 17 residues. Looked up from germline, CDR1 is MGHRA and CDR2 is YSYEKL. The CDR3 bases are TGCGCCAGCAGCCTCGACGACAAAGCTTATTACCTCTACGAGCAGTACTTC. This translates into CASSLDDKAYYLYEQYF.

V gene TRBV19 combines with J gene TRBJ1-5, with D possibly being TRBD1 (5 bases). CDR3 length: 15 residues. CDR1 is LNHDA, CDR2 SQIVND, per germline (reference sequence). The V end lost 7 bases, the J end lost 2 bases, and 15 bases lay between the germline ends. CDR3 in DNA: TGTGCCAGTAAAGATACCAGGGTTGGCAATCAGCCCCAGCATTTT. Protein sequence: CASKDTRVGNQPQHF. The variable domain in full, completed from reference TRBV19 and TRBJ1-5, reads DGGITQSPKYLFRKEGQNVTLSCEQNLNHDAMYWYRQDPGQGLRLIYYSQIVNDFQKGDIAEGYSVSREKKESFPLTVTSAQKNPTAFYLCASKDTRVGNQPQHFGDGTRLSIL.

In its sample, this clonotype was seen many times. The V call is TRBV7-2, the J call TRBJ2-7, with TRBD2 identical over 14 bases. Per the germline V gene, CDR1 is SGHTA and CDR2 is FQGNSA. V lost 5 bases to trimming and J lost 0 bases; unmatched junction nucleotides: 3. CDR3 length: 16 amino acids. CDR3 nucleotide sequence: TGTGCCAGCAGCAAAGGACTAGCGGGGGGCTCCTACGAGCAGTACTTC. Its translation is CASSKGLAGGSYEQYF. The variable domain in full, with the rest retrieved from reference TRBV7-2 and TRBJ2-7, is GAGVSQSPSNKVTEKGKDVELRCDPISGHTALYWYRQSLGQGLEFLIYFQGNSAPDKSGLPSDRFSAERTGGSVSTLTIQRTQQEDSAVYLCASSKGLAGGSYEQYFGPGTRLTVT.

This clonotype was counted a single time. The J gene is TRBJ2-7, the V gene TRBV18; D possibly uses TRBD1 or TRBD2 (5 bases each). The V and J ends lost 3 bases and 2 bases respectively, with 11 bases between them. CDR3 length: 14 amino acids. Germline CDR1 reads KGHSH; CDR2 reads LQKENI. Here the CDR3 DNA reads TGTGCCAGCTCACCCGGGACGCCAACCTACGAGCAGTACTTC. This translates into CASSPGTPTYEQYF.

This clonotype has only a few counts. This chain joins TRBV5-6 and TRBJ2-5; 7 bases match TRBD1. The germline CDR1 and CDR2 sequences are SGHDT and YYEEEE. The V segment lost 5 bases and the J segment 0 bases; nucleotides outside the gene matches: 10. This CDR3 comprises 16 residues. As DNA, the CDR3 is TGTGCCAGCAGACCCCGGACAGGCGAGTACCAAGAGACCCAGTACTTC. Encoded protein: CASRPRTGEYQETQYF.

This clonotype appeared a few times. CDR3 sequence reads: CASSQEVAAMNTEAFF. As DNA, the CDR3 is TGCGCCAGCAGCCAAGAGGTGGCAGCCATGAACACTGAAGCTTTCTTT. J is TRBJ1-1 and V is TRBV4-1; D gene unclear. The CDR3 is 16 residues long. Germline CDR1 and CDR2: MGHRA and YSYEKL. Deletions cut 0 bases from V and 0 bases from J, with 11 bases between.

A few counts support this clonotype. The J gene is TRBJ2-2, the V gene TRBV4-1; a possible D gene is TRBD2 (6 bases). V was shortened by 0 bases and J by 4 bases, with 12 bases between the two germline ends. The CDR3 sequence is 16 residues long. CDR1 and CDR2 from the germline V gene are MGHRA and YSYEKL. In DNA, the CDR3 is TGCGCCAGCAGCCAAGATATCGCGGGGTTCACCGGGGAGCTGTTTTTT. The encoded protein is CASSQDIAGFTGELFF.

This clonotype was seen at least ten times. The chain carries TRBV12-3 or TRBV12-4 and TRBJ1-5, with no clear D. V was shortened by 6 bases and J by 1 base, with 16 bases between the two germline ends. The CDR3 is 16 residues long. CDR3 nucleotide sequence: TGTGCCAGCAGCCCCGGACCTCTCGGAAGCAATCAGCCCCAGCATTTT. It yields the protein CASSPGPLGSNQPQHF.

This clonotype was counted at least ten times. CDR3 in DNA: TGTGCCAGCAGCGTCGTCTACAATGAGCAGTTCTTC. This encodes CASSVVYNEQFF. V is TRBV7-8 and J is TRBJ2-1; no definite D call. Germline V gene lookup returns CDR1 SGHVS and CDR2 FQNEAQ. The V and J ends lost 5 bases and 3 bases respectively, with 5 bases between them. The CDR3 is made up of 12 amino acids.

This clonotype was seen a few times. The chain has TRBV5-1 and TRBJ1-1; 12 bases align to TRBD1. V trimming: 0 bases; J trimming: 5 bases; junction bases outside the gene matches: 8. The CDR3 runs 17 residues. The V gene's germline CDR1 is SGHRS and CDR2 YFSETQ. CDR3 protein: CASSLGGTGGARTEAFF. Here the CDR3 DNA reads TGCGCCAGCAGCTTGGGCGGGACAGGGGGCGCCCGGACTGAAGCTTTCTTT. The full variable domain, rest sourced from reference TRBV5-1 and TRBJ1-1, is KAGVTQTPRYLIKTRGQQVTLSCSPISGHRSVSWYQQTPGQGLQFLFEYFSETQRNKGNFPGRFSGRQFSNSRSEMNVSTLELGDSALYLCASSLGGTGGARTEAFFGQGTRLTVV.